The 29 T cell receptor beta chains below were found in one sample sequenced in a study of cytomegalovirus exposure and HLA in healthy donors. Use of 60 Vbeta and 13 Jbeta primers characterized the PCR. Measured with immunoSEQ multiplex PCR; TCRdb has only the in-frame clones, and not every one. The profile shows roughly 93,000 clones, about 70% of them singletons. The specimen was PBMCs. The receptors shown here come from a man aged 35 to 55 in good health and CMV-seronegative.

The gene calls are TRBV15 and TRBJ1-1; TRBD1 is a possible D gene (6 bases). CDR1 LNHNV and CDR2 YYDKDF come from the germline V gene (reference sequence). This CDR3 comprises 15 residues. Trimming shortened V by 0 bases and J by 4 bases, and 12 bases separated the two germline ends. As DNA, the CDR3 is TGTGCCACCAGCAGAGAGACCCCAGGGGCCACTGAAGCTTTCTTT. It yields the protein CATSRETPGATEAFF. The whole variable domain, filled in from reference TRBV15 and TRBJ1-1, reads DAMVIQNPRYQVTQFGKPVTLSCSQTLNHNVMYWYQQKSSQAPKLLFHYYDKDFNNEADTPDNFQSRRPNTSFCFLDIRSPGLGDTAMYLCATSRETPGATEAFFGQGTRLTVV.

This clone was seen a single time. The CDR3 DNA follows: TGTGCCAGCAGGTCCCTAGGGGGCCCCAGATACAATGAGCAGTTCTTC. Translating it yields CASRSLGGPRYNEQFF. The chain combines TRBV28 with TRBJ2-1; TRBD1 aligns across 7 bases. CDR1 and CDR2 from the germline V gene are MDHEN and SYDVKM. J lost 4 bases, V lost 6 bases, and 12 bases had no gene match. The CDR3 consists of 16 residues.

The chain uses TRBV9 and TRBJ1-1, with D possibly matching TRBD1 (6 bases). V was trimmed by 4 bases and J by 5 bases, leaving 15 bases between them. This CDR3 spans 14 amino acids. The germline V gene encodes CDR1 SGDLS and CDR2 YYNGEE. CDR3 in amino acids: CASSRPGVRTEAFF. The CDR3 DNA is TGTGCCAGCAGCCGCCCAGGGGTAAGGACTGAAGCTTTCTTT.

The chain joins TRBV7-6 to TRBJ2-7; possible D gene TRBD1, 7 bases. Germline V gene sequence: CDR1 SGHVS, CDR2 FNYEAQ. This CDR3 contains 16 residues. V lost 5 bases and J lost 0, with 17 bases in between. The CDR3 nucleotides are TGTGCCAGCAGCCAGGGGGGTGGCAGACTCTCCTACGAGCAGTACTTC. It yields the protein CASSQGGGRLSYEQYF.

CDR3: CASSSLGDNNQPQHF. CDR3 coding DNA: TGCGCCAGCAGCTCGCTTGGGGACAACAATCAGCCCCAGCATTTT. The chain couples TRBV5-1 to TRBJ1-5; a possible D gene is TRBD1 (6 bases). The germline gives CDR1 SGHRS, CDR2 YFSETQ. This CDR3 is 15 amino acids long. Trimming pared 3 bases from V and 3 bases from J, leaving 13 bases between.

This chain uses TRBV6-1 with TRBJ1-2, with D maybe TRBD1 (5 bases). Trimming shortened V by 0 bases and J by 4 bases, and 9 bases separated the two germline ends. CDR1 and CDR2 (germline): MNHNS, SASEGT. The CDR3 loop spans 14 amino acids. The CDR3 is CASSEAQGIYGYTF. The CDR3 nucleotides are TGTGCCAGCAGTGAAGCGCAGGGCATCTATGGCTACACCTTC.

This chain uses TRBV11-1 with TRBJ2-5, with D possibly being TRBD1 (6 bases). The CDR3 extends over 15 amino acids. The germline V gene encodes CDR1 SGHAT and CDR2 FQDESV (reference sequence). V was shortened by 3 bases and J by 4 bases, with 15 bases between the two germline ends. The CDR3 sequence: CASSFPQGEPETQYF. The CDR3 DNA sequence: TGTGCCAGCAGCTTCCCACAGGGAGAACCAGAGACCCAGTACTTC. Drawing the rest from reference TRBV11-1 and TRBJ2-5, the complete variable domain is EAEVAQSPRYKITEKSQAVAFWCDPISGHATLYWYRQILGQGPELLVQFQDESVVDDSQLPKDRFSAERLKGVDSTLKIQPAELGDSAMYLCASSFPQGEPETQYFGPGTRLLVL.

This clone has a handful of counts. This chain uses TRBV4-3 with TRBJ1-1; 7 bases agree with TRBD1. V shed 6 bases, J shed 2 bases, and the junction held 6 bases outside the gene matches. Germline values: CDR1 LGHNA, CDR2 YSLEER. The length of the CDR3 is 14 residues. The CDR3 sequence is CASSQGQRNTEAFF. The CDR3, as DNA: TGCGCCAGCAGTCAGGGACAGCGAAACACTGAAGCTTTCTTT.

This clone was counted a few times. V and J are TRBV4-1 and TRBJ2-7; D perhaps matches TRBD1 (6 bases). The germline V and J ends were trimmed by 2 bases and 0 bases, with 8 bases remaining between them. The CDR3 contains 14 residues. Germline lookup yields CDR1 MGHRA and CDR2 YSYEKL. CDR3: CASSQQGSSYEQYF. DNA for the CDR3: TGCGCCAGCAGCCAACAGGGGAGCTCCTACGAGCAGTACTTC.

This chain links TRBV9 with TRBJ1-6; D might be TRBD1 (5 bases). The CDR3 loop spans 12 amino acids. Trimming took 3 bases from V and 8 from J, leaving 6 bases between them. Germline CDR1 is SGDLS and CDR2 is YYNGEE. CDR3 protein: CASSETDSPLHF. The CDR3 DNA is TGTGCCAGCAGCGAGACAGATTCACCCCTCCACTTT. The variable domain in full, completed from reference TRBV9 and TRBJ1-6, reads DSGVTQTPKHLITATGQRVTLRCSPRSGDLSVYWYQQSLDQGLQFLIQYYNGEERAKGNILERFSAQQFPDLHSELNLSSLELGDSALYFCASSETDSPLHFGNGTRLTVT.

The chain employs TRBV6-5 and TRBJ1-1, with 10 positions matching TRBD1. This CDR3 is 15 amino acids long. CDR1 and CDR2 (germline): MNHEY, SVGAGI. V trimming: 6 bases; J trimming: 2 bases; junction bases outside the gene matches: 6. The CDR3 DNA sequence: TGTGCCAGCAGCGGACAGGGGGATTTTAACACTGAAGCTTTCTTT. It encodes CASSGQGDFNTEAFF.

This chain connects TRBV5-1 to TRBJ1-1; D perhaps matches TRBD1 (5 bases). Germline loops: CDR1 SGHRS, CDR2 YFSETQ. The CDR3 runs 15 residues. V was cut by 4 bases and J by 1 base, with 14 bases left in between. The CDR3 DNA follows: TGCGCCAGCAGCCCGGATGGACAACGGAACACTGAAGCTTTCTTT. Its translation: CASSPDGQRNTEAFF.

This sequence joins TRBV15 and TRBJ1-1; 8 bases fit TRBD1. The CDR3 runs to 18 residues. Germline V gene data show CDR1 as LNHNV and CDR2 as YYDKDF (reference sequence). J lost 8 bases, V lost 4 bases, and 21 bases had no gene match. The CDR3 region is CATSTIGQGSSKGKEAFF. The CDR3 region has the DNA TGTGCCACCAGCACTATAGGACAGGGATCGAGCAAGGGGAAGGAAGCTTTCTTT.

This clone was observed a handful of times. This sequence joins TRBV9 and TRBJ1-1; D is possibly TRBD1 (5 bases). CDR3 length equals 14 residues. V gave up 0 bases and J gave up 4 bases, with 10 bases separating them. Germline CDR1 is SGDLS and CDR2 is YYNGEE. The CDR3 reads CASSVGQTPTEAFF. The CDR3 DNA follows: TGTGCCAGCAGCGTAGGACAGACCCCCACTGAAGCTTTCTTT.

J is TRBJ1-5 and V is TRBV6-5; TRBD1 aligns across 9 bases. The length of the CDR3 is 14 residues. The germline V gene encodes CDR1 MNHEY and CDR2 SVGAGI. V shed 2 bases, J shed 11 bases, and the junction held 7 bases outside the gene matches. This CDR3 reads CASSYGRTGEAQHF. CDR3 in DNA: TGTGCCAGCAGTTACGGAAGGACAGGGGAGGCCCAGCATTTT.

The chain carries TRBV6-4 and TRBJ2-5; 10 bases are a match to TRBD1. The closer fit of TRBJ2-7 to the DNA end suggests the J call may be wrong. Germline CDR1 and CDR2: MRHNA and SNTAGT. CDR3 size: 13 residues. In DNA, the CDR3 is TGTGCCAGCAGTAGGGACAGGGGCTACGAGCAGTACTTC. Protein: CASSRDRGYEQYF.

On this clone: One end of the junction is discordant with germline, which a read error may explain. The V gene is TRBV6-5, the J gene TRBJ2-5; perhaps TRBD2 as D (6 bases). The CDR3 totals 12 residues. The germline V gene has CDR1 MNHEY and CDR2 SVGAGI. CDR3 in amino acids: CASGRREEIQYF. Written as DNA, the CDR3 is TGTGCCAGCGGGAGGAGGGAAGAGATCCAGTACTTC.

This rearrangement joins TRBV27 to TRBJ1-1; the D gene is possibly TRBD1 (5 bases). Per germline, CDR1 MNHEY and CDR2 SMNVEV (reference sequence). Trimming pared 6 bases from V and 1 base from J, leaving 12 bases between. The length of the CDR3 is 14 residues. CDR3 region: CASSLVTGNTEAFF. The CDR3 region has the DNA TGTGCCAGCAGCCTTGTAACAGGGAACACTGAAGCTTTCTTT.

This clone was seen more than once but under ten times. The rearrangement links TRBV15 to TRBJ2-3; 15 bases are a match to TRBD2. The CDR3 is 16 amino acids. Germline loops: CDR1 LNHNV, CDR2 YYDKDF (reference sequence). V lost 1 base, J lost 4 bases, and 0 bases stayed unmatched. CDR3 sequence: CATSRGTSGGADTQYF. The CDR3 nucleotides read TGTGCCACCAGCAGAGGGACTAGCGGGGGGGCAGATACGCAGTATTTT.

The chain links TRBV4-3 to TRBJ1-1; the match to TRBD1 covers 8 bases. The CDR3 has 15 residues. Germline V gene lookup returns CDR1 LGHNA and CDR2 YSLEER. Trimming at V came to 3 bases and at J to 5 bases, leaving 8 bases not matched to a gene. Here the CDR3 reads CASSHDTHRGTEAFF. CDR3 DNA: TGCGCCAGCAGCCATGACACCCACAGGGGGACTGAAGCTTTCTTT.

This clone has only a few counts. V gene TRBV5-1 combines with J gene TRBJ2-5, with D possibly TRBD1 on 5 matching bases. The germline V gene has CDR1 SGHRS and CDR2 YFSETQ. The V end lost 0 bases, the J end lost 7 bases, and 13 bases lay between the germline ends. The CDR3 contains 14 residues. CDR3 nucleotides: TGCGCCAGCAGCTTGGGGACACAGGAAGGGACCCAGTACTTC. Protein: CASSLGTQEGTQYF.

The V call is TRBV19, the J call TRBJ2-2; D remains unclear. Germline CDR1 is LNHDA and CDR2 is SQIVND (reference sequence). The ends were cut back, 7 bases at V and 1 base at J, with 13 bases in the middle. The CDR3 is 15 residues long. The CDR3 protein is CASIPAPGNTGELFF. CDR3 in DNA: TGTGCCAGTATACCTGCGCCAGGGAACACCGGGGAGCTGTTTTTT.

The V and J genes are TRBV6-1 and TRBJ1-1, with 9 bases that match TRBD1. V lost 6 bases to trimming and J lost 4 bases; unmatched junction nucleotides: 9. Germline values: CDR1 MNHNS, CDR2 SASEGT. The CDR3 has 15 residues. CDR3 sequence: CASRLTGGWFTEAFF. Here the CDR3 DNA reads TGTGCCAGCAGACTTACAGGGGGCTGGTTCACTGAAGCTTTCTTT.

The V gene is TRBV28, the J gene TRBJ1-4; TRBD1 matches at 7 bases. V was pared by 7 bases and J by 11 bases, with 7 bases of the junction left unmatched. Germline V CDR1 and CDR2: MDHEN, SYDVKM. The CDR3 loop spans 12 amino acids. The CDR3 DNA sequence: TGTGCCAGCAACGGAGCAGGGGGGAAACTGTTTTTT. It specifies CASNGAGGKLFF.

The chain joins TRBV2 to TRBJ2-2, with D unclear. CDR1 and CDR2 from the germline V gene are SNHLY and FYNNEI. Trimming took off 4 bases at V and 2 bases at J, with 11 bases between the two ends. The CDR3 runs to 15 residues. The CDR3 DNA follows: TGTGCCAGCAGTGGTAGCCCGAGTAACACCGGGGAGCTGTTTTTT. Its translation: CASSGSPSNTGELFF.

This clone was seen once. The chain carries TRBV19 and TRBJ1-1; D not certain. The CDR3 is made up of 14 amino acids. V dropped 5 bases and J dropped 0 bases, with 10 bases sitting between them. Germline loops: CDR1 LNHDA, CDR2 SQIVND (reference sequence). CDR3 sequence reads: CASSPYLMNTEAFF. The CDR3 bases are TGTGCCAGTAGTCCCTACTTAATGAACACTGAAGCTTTCTTT.

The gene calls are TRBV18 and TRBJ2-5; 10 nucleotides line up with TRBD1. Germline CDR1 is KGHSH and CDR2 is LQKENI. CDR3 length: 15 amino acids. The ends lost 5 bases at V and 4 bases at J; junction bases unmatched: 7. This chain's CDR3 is CASSTGTGVRETQYF. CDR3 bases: TGTGCCAGCTCAACCGGGACAGGGGTACGAGAGACCCAGTACTTC.

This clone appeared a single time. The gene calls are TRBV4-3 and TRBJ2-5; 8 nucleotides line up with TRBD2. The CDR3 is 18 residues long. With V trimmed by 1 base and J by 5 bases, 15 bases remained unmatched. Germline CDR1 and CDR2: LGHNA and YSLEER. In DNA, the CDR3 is TGCGCCAGCAGCCAAGGGCCCTTTAGCGGGAACAACTTGGAGACCCAGTACTTC. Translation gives CASSQGPFSGNNLETQYF.

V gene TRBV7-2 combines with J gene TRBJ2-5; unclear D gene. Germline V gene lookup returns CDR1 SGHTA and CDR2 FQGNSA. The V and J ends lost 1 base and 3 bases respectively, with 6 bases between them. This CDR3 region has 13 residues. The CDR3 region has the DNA TGTGCCAGCAGCTTAGGTGCGGAAGAGACCCAGTACTTC. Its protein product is CASSLGAEETQYF.